This TCR beta chain derives from a study of beta chain features in type 1 diabetes. Study-level results: Researchers report that Type 1 diabetes patients had moderately but significantly shorter TCRB CDR3s across all four CD4+ subsets. Compared to healthy donors, patients appeared to have naive, central memory and Treg TCRB repertoires that were more alike.

The sequenced template was cDNA made from the entire isolated RNA. Only in-frame clones appear in the TCRdb table, and some are missing; sequencing was by immunoSEQ multiplex PCR. The sample contains 390,000 or so clones, about 15% of which appear only once. Only one heparinised blood draw was taken per donor, and its volume averaged approximately 120 mL. Purity exceeded 95% in all sorted populations. Looked up from germline, CDR1 is LNHDA and CDR2 is SQIVND (reference sequence). Between the trimmed V and J ends, which lost 9 bases and 0 bases, there was a span of 11 bases. The CDR3 length is 14 residues. Notes on this clone: What it recognizes is unknown.

Specimen: naive CD4+ T cells from blood. This sequence joins TRBV19 and TRBJ2-2; perhaps TRBD1 as D (5 bases). The source of this sequence is a man aged 25-40 years in good health. The CDR3 spells CASATDSNTGELFF. The CDR3 region has the DNA TGTGCCAGCGCGACAGATTCGAACACCGGGGAGCTGTTTTTT.